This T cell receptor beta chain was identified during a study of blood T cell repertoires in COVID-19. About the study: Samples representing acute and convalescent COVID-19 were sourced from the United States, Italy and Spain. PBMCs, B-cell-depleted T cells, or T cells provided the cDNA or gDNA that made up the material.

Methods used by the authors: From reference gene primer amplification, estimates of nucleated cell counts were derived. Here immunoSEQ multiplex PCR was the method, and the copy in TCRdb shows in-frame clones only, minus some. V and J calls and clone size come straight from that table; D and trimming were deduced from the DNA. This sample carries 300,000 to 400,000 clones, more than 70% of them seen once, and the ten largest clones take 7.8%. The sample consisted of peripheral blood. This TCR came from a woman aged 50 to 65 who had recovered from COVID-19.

CDR3 sequence reads: CASSVESGSPLHF. The CDR3 nucleotides read TGTGCCAGCAGCGTAGAGTCGGGTTCACCCCTCCACTTT. The V gene is TRBV9, the J gene TRBJ1-6; D is unclear. The CDR3 covers 13 residues. The V and J ends lost 0 bases and 9 bases respectively, with 7 bases between them. Germline loops: CDR1 SGDLS, CDR2 YYNGEE.